Below are 5 T cell receptor beta chains sequenced from a single sample in a study of regulatory T cells in long-lasting Graves disease. HTBI primers from iRepertoire and Arm-PCR of CDR3 regions yielded the TCR beta libraries. TCRdb re-analysed the multiplex PCR reads in MiXCR, keeping a single row per CDR3 protein. The repertoire holds around 250,000 distinct CDR3 sequences, 20% to 25% seen once, with over 11% in the top ten. The time point denotes: newly diagnosed GD, antithyroid drugs for less than 3 months. The TCR library used RNA extracted from PBMCs. The sample was peripheral blood mononuclear cells (PBMCs), taken at new diagnosis, from a patient treated with antithyroid drugs. Every receptor here comes from a female donor with Graves disease.

This clonotype has more than one count but fewer than ten. The chain links TRBV6-1 to TRBJ2-6; D call uncertain. CDR3 length: 14 residues. V was pared by 5 bases and J by 0 bases, with 5 bases between. CDR1 is MNHNS, CDR2 SASEGT, per germline. For the CDR3, the DNA is TGTGCCAGCAGTAGAGACTCTGGGGCCAACGTCCTGACTTTC. Its translation is CASSRDSGANVLTF.

The chain links TRBV3-1 to TRBJ2-7, with 7 positions matching TRBD2. Germline CDR1 is LGHDT and CDR2 is YNNKEL (reference sequence). V shed 2 bases, J shed 4 bases, and the junction held 2 bases outside the gene matches. CDR3 size: 13 residues. The CDR3 DNA reads TGTGCCAGCAGCCAAAGACTAGCATACGAGCAGTACTTC. This codes for CASSQRLAYEQYF.

The gene calls are TRBV19 and TRBJ2-4, with D possibly being TRBD1 (6 bases). The CDR3 runs to 17 residues. The V end lost 9 bases, the J end lost 5 bases, and 26 bases lay between the germline ends. Germline CDR1 reads LNHDA; CDR2 reads SQIVND (reference sequence). The CDR3 here is CASRGPNGFDGENIQYF. CDR3 in DNA: TGTGCCAGCAGGGGACCTAATGGGTTCGACGGTGAAAACATTCAGTACTTC.

This clonotype was found many times. The CDR3 DNA is TGCGCCAGCAGGCAAACAGGGCACAGCTCCTACGAGCAGTACTTC. This codes for CASRQTGHSSYEQYF. The rearrangement joins TRBV5-1 to TRBJ2-7, with a possible D match to TRBD1 (6 bases). Germline V gene data show CDR1 as SGHRS and CDR2 as YFSETQ. This CDR3 is built from 15 residues. Deletions cut 5 bases from V and 0 bases from J, with 15 bases between. Full variable domain (remainder filled in from reference TRBV5-1 and TRBJ2-7): KAGVTQTPRYLIKTRGQQVTLSCSPISGHRSVSWYQQTPGQGLQFLFEYFSETQRNKGNFPGRFSGRQFSNSRSEMNVSTLELGDSALYLCASRQTGHSSYEQYFGPGTRLTVT.

The chain combines TRBV7-9 with TRBJ2-1; D is unclear. The CDR3 runs 12 residues. Germline loops: CDR1 SEHNR, CDR2 FQNEAQ (reference sequence). V was clipped by 6 bases and J by 7 bases, with 10 bases between them. The CDR3 DNA reads as TGTGCCAGCAGACCTCTGGGAAATGAGCAGTTCTTC. Protein sequence: CASRPLGNEQFF.